The T cell receptor beta chain under discussion was sequenced for a study of vaccination effects on CD4 cells after COVID-19. Germline V lookup: CDR1 SGHVS, CDR2 FQNEAQ. Losses at the gene ends were 6 bases for V and 5 bases for J; bases not matched to a gene: 6. This CDR3 has 13 amino acids. On this clone itself: Its antigen is as yet unknown.

The data were produced by immunoSEQ multiplex PCR, yet TCRdb's version contains in-frame clones alone and is incomplete. This sample has some 77,000 clones, with approximately 70% found just once. Before any sequencing was done, the ViraFEST assay used viral peptide pools to expand antigen-specific CD4+ T cells. At the end of 9 to 11 days of culture, CD4+ T cells were isolated. The vaccine recipients had no prior SARS-CoV-2 infection, with negative nucleocapsid antibodies. Half-medium exchanges with IL-2 medium took place on days 3 and 7. Study-level results: Small numbers of convalescent patients limited the study. It also lacked early post-infection timepoints. Clones induced by infection and by vaccine showed marked clonal contraction late after vaccination.

The sample was CD4+ T cells from PBMCs cultured with HCoV-OC43 spike peptides, taken before COVID-19 vaccination. As for subset: HCoV-OC43 spike overlapping peptide pool stimulation. This clonotype was sampled from a human donor who received a COVID-19 vaccine. The chain has TRBV7-8 and TRBJ2-5, with TRBD1 identical over 7 bases. Here the CDR3 DNA reads TGTGCCAGCAGTAAGACAGGGATCGAGACCCAGTACTTC. Its translation: CASSKTGIETQYF.